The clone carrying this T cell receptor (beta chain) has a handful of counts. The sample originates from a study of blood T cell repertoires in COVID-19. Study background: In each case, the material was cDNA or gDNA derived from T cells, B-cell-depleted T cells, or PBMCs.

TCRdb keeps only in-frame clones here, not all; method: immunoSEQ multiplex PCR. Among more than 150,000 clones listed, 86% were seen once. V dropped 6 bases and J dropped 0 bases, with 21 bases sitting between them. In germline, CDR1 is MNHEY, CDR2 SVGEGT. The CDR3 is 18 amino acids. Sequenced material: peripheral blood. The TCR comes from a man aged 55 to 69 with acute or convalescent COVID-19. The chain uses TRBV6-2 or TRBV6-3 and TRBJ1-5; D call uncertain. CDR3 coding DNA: TGTGCCAGCAGCCCTTCCCGGGGTCCCGAATATAGCAATCAGCCCCAGCATTTT. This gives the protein CASSPSRGPEYSNQPQHF.